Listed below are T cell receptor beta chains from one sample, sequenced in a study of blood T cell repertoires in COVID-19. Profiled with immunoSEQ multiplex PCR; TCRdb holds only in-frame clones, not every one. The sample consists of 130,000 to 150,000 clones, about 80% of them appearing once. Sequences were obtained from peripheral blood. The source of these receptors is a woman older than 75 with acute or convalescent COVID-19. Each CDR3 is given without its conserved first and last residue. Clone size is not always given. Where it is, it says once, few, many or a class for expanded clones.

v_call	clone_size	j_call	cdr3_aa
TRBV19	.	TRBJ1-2	ASSASGTFYGYT
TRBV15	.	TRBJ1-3	ATSRGWTGGSGNTIY
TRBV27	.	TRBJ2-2	ASSFGSGGPIGELF
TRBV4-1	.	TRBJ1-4	ASSQVGQTNEKLF
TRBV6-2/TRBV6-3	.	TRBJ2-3	ASSGQGQATDTQY
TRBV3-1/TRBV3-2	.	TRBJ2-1	ASSQDPVAGEQF
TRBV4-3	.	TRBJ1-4	ASSRWSAGSGLDNEKLF
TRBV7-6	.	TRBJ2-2	ASSFRRVTNTGELF
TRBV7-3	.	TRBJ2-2	ASSTRGGQGNTGELF
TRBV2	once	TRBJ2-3	ATTGPVTDTQY
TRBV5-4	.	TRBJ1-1	ASSLRTMNTEAF
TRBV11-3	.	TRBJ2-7	ASSRGANLEQY
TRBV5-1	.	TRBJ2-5	ASKLRPSGEETQY
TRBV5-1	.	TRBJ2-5	ASSFSGGQYQETQY
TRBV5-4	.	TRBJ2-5	ASSQGELLETQY
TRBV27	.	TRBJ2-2	ASSLSATGELF
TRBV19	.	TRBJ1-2	ASTTDLVGAYGYT
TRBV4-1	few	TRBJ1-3	ASSQTSGVGNTIY
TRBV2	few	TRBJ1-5	ASSRGDQPQH
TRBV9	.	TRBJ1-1	ASSVAMNTEAF
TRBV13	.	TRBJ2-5	ASSHRPGTGAETQY
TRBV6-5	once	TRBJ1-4	ASSLGAGGEKLF
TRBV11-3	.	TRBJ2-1	ASSLGSQWQLEREEQF
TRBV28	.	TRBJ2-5	ASSLNAGGFETQY
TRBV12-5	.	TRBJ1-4	ASGTDRGEEKLF
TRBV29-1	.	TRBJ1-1	SVDSMNTEAF
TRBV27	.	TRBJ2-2	ASRELDTGELF
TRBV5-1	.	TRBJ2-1	ASSYAGSNEQF
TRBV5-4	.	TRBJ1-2	ASSLTGGSQNYGYT
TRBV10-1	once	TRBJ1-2	ARSGTMDGYT
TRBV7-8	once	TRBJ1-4	ASSREGTKNEKLF
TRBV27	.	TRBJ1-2	ASTYPNPGDYGYT
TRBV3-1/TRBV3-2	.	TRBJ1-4	ASSLPTRGQLF
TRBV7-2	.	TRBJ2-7	ASTPGRGLTYEQY
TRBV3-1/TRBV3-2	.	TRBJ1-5	ASSQDNDYSNQPQH
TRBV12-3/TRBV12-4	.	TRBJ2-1	ASKGTGDNEQF
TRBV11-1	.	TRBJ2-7	ASSLNREYEQY
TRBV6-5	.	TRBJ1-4	ASSTDRGEEKLF
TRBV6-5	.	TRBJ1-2	ASSDRTNYGYT
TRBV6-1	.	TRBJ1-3	ASSDRADGNTIY
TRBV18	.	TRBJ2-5	ASSLNQGAGETQY
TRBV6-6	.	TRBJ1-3	ASSYYQGVAGNTIY
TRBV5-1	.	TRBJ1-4	ASSLGQGATNEKLF
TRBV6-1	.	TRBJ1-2	ASSEAWGQGYGYT
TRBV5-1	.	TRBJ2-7	ASSSLAGFYEQY